One and the same sample provided the 7 T cell receptor beta chains below, sequenced in a study of graft-versus-host responses after intestinal transplantation (dated by TCRdb to 2020 to 2023). To prepare the library, the immunoSEQ multiplex PCR assay was applied. The table comes from immuneACCESS by way of TCRdb, which keeps in-frame sequences with V and J called. Part of the clones is missing from these tables; in studies checked, under half for an unresolved V gene and the rest for unknown reasons. This sample comprises almost 55,000 clones, 75% to 95% of them detected only once. The leading ten clones occupy less than 6% of the sample. This sample comprised PBMCs, obtained 650 to 680 days after intestinal transplant. The source of these receptors is a human patient who received an intestinal transplant, so some T cells may come from the graft donor.

The chain recombines TRBV12-5 with TRBJ1-1; D possibly corresponds to TRBD1 (6 bases). The CDR3 has 15 residues. Germline CDR1 LGHNT, CDR2 FRNRAP. The CDR3 region is CAVNQGPGVNTEAFF. The CDR3 DNA is TGTGCCGTGAATCAGGGGCCGGGGGTGAACACTGAAGCTTTCTTT. The full variable domain, with the rest looked up from reference TRBV12-5 and TRBJ1-1, is DARVTQTPRHKVTEMGQEVTMRCQPILGHNTVFWYRQTMMQGLELLAYFRNRAPLDDSGMPKDRFSAEMPDATLATLKIQPSEPRDSAVYFCAVNQGPGVNTEAFFGQGTRLTVV.

The chain joins TRBV6-1 to TRBJ2-1; D unclear. V was pared by 1 base and J by 9 bases, with 10 bases between. The germline CDR1 and CDR2 sequences are MNHNS and SASEGT. The CDR3 runs 13 residues. CDR3 bases: TGTGCCAGCAGTGAAGTGGAGCACTCTGAGCAGTTCTTC. Translation gives CASSEVEHSEQFF.

The genes are TRBV10-2 and TRBJ1-4, with TRBD1 matching over 12 bases. CDR3 length: 14 amino acids. CDR1 is WSHSY and CDR2 is SAAADI in the germline V gene. Germline trimming cut 10 bases from V and 7 bases from J; bases unmatched to any gene: 7. CDR3 in amino acids: CATRGTGGGEKLFF. As DNA, the CDR3 is TGCGCCACCCGCGGGACAGGGGGCGGTGAAAAACTGTTTTTT.

In DNA, the CDR3 is TGTGCCAGCAGTTACTCAGGTGCCCTGAACACTGAAGCTTTCTTT. The encoded protein is CASSYSGALNTEAFF. This chain connects TRBV6-5 to TRBJ1-1, with D hard to call. The CDR3 runs 15 residues. V was shortened by 0 bases and J by 0 bases, with 8 bases between the two germline ends. Germline assignment: CDR1 MNHEY and CDR2 SVGAGI.

The chain joins TRBV29-1 to TRBJ2-3; D call uncertain. With 0 bases removed from V and 0 bases from J, the gap between germline ends came to 13 bases. The CDR3 is made up of 16 amino acids. CDR1 SQVTM and CDR2 ANQGSEA come from the germline V gene. The CDR3 loop reads CSVEDRLVLSTDTQYF. The DNA for the CDR3 is TGCAGCGTTGAAGATCGACTGGTCTTAAGCACAGATACGCAGTATTTT.

The rearrangement joins TRBV11-2 to TRBJ1-2, with D possibly matching TRBD1 (5 bases). This CDR3 region has 15 residues. Trimming cost V 3 bases and J 6 bases, with 17 bases left between them. Germline V CDR1 and CDR2: SGHAT, FQNNGV. The CDR3 sequence: CASSFLRGMRHGYTF. CDR3 nucleotide sequence: TGTGCCAGCAGCTTCCTTAGGGGCATGAGACATGGCTACACCTTC.

V gene TRBV19 combines with J gene TRBJ2-5; 9 bases are a match to TRBD1. V shed 5 bases, J shed 11 bases, and the junction held 12 bases outside the gene matches. Per germline, CDR1 LNHDA and CDR2 SQIVND (reference sequence). The CDR3 sequence is 14 residues long. Here the CDR3 DNA reads TGTGCCAGTAGTCGGACAGGGGTAGTTTATGAGCAGTACTTC. Its protein is CASSRTGVVYEQYF.